These T cell receptor beta chains were read from a single sample in a study of CXCR3-negative and CXCR3-positive naive CD8 T cells. Using the 5' RACE reads, TCRdb records one entry per CDR3 protein without DNA. In total, the table holds about 5,300 distinct CDR3 sequences. What was sequenced was naive CXCR3+ CD8+ T cells from blood. The receptors come from a human donor in good health. Some clones in this sample may be carry-over from other donors' samples. Both conserved end residues are part of each CDR3. The size of a clone is reported for some rows only, either as once, few or many, or as a class for expanded clones.

V gene,J gene,clone size,CDR3 protein
TRBV29-1,TRBJ1-2,NA,CSVPDRANGYTF
TRBV20-1,TRBJ2-7,medium-sized,CSALRQGGSYEQYF
TRBV6-5,TRBJ1-5,NA,CASSYAGVDQPQHF
TRBV2,TRBJ2-5,NA,CASSEGLADFGGETQYF
TRBV27,TRBJ2-2,NA,CASSLSLNTGELFF
TRBV20-1,TRBJ1-1,NA,CSARDPGMWSTEAFF
TRBV15,TRBJ2-7,medium-sized,CATSRDFYEQYF
TRBV7-2,TRBJ2-3,NA,CASSHPPDTQYF
TRBV7-8,TRBJ2-3,medium-sized,CASSPSRGGVTDTQYF
TRBV9,TRBJ1-1,large,CASSEGTGGSEAFF